This section outlines one T cell receptor (beta chain) sequence together with its context. This entry comes from a study of blood T cell repertoires in COVID-19. Overall study: Specimens from acute and convalescent COVID-19 originated in the United States, Italy and Spain.

In the authors' workflow: From reference gene primer amplification, estimates of nucleated cell counts were derived. Profiling relied on immunoSEQ multiplex PCR, and the TCRdb table lists in-frame clones only, not all of them. V and J calls and clone size are those listed in that table; D and trimming were worked out from the DNA. This table has 250,000 or so clones, roughly 82% appearing once. Germline values: CDR1 MNHNS, CDR2 SASEGT. This CDR3 has 13 residues. The ends were cut back, 1 base at V and 2 bases at J, with 6 bases in the middle. The chain couples TRBV6-1 to TRBJ2-7, with D maybe TRBD2 (6 bases). This clonotype was sampled from a woman in her 70s with acute or convalescent COVID-19. Specimen: peripheral blood. CDR3 residues: CASSEGGAYEQYF. The CDR3 DNA reads as TGTGCCAGCAGTGAAGGGGGGGCCTACGAGCAGTACTTC.